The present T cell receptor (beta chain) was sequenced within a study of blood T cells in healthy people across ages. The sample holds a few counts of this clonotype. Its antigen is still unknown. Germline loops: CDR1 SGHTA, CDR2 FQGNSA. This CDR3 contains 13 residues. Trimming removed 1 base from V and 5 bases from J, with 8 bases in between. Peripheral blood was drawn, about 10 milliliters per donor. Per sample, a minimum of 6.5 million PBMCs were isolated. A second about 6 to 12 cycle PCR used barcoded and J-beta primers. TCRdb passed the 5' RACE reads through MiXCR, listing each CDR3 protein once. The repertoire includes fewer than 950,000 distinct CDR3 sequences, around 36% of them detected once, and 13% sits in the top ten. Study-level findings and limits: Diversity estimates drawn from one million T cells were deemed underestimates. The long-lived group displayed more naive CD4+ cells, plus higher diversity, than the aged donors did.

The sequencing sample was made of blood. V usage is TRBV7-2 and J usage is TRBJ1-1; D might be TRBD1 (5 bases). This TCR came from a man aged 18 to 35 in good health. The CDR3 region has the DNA TGTGCCAGCAGCTTAGGACAGAAAACTGAAGCTTTCTTT. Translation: CASSLGQKTEAFF.